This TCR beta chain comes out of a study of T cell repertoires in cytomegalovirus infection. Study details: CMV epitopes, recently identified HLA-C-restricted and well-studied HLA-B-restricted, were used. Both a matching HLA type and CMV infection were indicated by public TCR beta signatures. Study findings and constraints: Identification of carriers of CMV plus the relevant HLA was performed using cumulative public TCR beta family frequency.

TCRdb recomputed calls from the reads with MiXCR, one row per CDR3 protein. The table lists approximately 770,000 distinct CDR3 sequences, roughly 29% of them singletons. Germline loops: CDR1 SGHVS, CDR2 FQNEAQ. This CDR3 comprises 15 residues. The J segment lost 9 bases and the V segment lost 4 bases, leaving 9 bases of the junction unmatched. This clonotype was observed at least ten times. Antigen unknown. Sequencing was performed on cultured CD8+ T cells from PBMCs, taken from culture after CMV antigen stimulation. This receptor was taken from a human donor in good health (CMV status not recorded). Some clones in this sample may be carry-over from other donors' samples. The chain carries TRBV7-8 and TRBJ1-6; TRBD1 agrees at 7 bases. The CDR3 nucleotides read TGTGCCAGCAGCTCTACGACAGGGAAACGTTCACCCCTCCACTTT. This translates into CASSSTTGKRSPLHF.